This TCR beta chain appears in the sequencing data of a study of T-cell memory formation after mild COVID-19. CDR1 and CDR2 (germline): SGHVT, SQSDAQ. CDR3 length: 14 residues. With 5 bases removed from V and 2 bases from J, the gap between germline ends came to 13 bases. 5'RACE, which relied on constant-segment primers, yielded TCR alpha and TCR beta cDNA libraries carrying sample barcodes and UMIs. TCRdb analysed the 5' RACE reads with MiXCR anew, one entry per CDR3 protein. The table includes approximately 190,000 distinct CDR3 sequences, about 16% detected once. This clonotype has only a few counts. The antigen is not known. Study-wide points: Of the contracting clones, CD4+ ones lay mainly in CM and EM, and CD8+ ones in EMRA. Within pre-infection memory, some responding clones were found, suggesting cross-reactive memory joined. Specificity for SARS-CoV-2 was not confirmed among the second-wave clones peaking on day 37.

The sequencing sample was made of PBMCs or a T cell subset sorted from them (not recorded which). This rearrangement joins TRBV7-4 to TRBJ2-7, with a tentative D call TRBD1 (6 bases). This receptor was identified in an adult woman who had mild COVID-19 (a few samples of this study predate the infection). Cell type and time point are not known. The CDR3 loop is CASSARDIAYEQYF. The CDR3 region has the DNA TGTGCCAGCAGCGCCCGGGACATAGCCTACGAGCAGTACTTC.